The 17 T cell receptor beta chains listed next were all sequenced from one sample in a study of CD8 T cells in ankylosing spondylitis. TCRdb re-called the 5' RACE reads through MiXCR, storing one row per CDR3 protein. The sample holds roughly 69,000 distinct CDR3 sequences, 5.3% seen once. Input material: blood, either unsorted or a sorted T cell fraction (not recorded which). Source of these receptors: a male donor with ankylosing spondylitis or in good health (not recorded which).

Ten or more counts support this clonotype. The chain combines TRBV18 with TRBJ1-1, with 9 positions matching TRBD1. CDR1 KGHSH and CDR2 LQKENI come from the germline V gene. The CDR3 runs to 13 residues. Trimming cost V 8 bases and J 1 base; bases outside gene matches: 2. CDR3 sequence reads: CASGQGQNTEAFF. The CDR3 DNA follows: TGTGCCAGCGGACAGGGGCAGAACACTGAAGCTTTCTTT.

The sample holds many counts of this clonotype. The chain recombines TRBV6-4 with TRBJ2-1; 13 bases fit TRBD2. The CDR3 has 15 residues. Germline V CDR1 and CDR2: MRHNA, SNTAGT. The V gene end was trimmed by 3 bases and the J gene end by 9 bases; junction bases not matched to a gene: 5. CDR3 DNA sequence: TGTGCCAGCAGTGAAACTAGCGGGGGGGCGAGTGAGCAGTTCTTC. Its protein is CASSETSGGASEQFF.

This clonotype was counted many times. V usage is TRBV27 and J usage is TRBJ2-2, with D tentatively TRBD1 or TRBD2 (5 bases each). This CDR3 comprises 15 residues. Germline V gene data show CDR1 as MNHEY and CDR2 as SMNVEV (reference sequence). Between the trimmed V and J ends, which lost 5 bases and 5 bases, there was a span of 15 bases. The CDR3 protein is CASSTGGWATGELFF. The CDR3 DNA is TGTGCCAGCAGTACAGGCGGGTGGGCAACCGGGGAGCTGTTTTTT.

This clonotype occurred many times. This CDR3 is CSVAHTEAFF. The CDR3 DNA reads as TGCAGCGTTGCCCACACTGAAGCTTTCTTT. The chain combines TRBV29-1 with TRBJ1-1; no definite D call. V gave up 4 bases and J gave up 3 bases, with 3 bases separating them. Germline V CDR1 and CDR2: SQVTM, ANQGSEA. The CDR3 sequence is 10 residues long.

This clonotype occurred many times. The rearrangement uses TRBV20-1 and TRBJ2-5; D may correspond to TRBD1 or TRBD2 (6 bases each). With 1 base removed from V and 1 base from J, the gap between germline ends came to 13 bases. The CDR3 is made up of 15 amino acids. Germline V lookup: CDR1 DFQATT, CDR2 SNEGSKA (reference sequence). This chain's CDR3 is CSARVPSGAQETQYF. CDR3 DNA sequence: TGCAGTGCTAGAGTCCCCTCGGGGGCCCAAGAGACCCAGTACTTC.

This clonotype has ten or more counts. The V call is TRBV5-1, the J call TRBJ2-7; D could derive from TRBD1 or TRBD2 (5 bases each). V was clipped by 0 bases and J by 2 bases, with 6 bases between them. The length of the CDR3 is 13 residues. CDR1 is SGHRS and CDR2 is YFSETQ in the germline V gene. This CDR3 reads CASSLGGTYEQYF. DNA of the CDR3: TGCGCCAGCAGCTTGGGGGGGACCTACGAGCAGTACTTC.

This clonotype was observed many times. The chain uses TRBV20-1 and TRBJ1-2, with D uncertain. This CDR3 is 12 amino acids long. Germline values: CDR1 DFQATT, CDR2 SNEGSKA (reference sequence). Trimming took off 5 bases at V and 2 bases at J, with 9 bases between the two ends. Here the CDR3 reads CSALDLNYGYTF. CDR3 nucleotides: TGCAGTGCTCTAGATCTGAACTATGGCTACACCTTC.

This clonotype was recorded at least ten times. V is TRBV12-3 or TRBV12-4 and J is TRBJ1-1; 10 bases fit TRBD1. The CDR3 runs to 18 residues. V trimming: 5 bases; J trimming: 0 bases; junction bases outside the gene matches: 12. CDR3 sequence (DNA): TGTGCCAGCAGTCCTATCCCGGGACAGGGGACTATGAACACTGAAGCTTTCTTT. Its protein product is CASSPIPGQGTMNTEAFF.

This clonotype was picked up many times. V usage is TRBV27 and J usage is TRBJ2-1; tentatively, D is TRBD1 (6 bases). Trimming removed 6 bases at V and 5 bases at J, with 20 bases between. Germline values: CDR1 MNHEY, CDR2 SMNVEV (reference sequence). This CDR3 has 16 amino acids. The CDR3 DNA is TGTGCCAGCAGAAAAGACGCAAATCAGGGGAACAATGAGCAGTTCTTC. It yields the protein CASRKDANQGNNEQFF.

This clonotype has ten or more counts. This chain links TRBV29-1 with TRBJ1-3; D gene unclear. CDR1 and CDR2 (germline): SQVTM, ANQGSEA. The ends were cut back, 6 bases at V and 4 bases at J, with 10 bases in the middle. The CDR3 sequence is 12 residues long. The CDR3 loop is CSVSKSGNTIYF. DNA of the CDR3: TGCAGCGTGTCCAAGTCCGGAAACACCATATATTTT.

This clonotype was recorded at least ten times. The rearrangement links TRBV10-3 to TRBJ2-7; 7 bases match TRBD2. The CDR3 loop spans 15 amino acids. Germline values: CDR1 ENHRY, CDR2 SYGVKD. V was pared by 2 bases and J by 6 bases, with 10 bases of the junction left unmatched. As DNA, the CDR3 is TGTGCCATCAGTGAGAGGACTAGGGCGAATGGCGAGCAGTACTTC. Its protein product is CAISERTRANGEQYF.

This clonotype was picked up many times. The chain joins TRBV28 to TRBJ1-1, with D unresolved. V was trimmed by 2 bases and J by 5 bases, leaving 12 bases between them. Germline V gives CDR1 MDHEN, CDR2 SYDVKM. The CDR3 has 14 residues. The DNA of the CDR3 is TGTGCCAGCAGTTTAGGTTTGCTCTCGACTGAAGCTTTCTTT. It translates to CASSLGLLSTEAFF.

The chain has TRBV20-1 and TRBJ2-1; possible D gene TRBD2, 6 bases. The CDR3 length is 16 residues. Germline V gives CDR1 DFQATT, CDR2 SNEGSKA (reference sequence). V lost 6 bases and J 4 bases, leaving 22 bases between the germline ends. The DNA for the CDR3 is TGCAGTGCCTGGGGTCAGGCTCCGGACTATTACAATGAGCAGTTCTTC. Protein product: CSAWGQAPDYYNEQFF.

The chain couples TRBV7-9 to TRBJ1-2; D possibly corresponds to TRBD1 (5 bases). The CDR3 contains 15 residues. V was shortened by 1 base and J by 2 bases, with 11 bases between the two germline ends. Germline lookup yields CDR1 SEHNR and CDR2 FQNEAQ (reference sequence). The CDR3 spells CASSLGGAENYGYTF. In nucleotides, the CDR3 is TGTGCCAGCAGCTTAGGAGGGGCGGAAAACTATGGCTACACCTTC.

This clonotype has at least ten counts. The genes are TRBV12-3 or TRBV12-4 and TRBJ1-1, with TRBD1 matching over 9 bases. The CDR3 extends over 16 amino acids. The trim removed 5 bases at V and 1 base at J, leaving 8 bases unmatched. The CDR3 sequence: CASSNYRGRGNTEAFF. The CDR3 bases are TGTGCCAGCAGTAACTACAGGGGGCGAGGGAACACTGAAGCTTTCTTT.

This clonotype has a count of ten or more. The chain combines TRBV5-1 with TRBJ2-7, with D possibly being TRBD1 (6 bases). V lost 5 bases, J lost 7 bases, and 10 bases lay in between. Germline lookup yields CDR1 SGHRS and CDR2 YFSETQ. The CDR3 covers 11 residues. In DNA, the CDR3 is TGCGCCAGCAGGTGGGGGCGGGAGCAGTACTTC. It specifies CASRWGREQYF.

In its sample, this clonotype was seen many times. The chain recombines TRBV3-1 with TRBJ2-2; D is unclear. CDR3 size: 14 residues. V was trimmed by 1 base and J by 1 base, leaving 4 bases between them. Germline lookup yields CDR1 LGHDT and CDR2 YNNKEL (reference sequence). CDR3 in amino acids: CASSQAGNTGELFF. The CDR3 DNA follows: TGTGCCAGCAGCCAAGCTGGGAACACCGGGGAGCTGTTTTTT.